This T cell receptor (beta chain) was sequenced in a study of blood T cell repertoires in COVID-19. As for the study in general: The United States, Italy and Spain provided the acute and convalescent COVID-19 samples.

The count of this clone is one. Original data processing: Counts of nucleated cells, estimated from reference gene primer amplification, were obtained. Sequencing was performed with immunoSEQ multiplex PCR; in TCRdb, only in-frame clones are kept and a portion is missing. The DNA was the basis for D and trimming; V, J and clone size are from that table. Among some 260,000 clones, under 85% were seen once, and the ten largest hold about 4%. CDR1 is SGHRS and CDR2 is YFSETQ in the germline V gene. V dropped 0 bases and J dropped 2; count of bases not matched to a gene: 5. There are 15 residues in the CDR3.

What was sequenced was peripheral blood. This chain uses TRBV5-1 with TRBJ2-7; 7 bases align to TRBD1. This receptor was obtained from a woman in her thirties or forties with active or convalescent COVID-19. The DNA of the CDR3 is TGCGCCAGCAGCTTGGGGGCAGGGGGAACCTACGAGCAGTACTTC. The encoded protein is CASSLGAGGTYEQYF.